Listed here are 31 T cell receptor beta chains from one sample, sequenced in a study of post-analysis software for immune sequencing data. Notes on the study in general: When patients were compared with controls, about 5 TRBV segments were more frequent, TRBV5-6, TRBV5-1 and TRBV20-1 among them.

Each TCR beta cDNA library carried unique molecular identifiers. One entry per CDR3 protein, called by TCRdb with MiXCR from the PCR reads. This repertoire shows about 540,000 distinct CDR3 sequences, 30% to 40% found once; its top ten account for 5% to 6%. Antigens of these TCRs are unknown. The sequencing input was blood. All receptors come from a girl aged 2 to 17 with multiple sclerosis.

The chain carries TRBV28 and TRBJ1-4, with 11 positions matching TRBD1. V lost 5 bases and J lost 3; bases outside the gene matches: 5. The germline CDR1 and CDR2 sequences are MDHEN and SYDVKM. The CDR3 is made up of 16 amino acids. The CDR3 here is CASSMGQGVANEKLFF. DNA for the CDR3: TGTGCCAGCAGTATGGGACAGGGGGTAGCTAATGAAAAACTGTTTTTT. The whole variable domain, remainder taken from reference TRBV28 and TRBJ1-4, is DVKVTQSSRYLVKRTGEKVFLECVQDMDHENMFWYRQDPGLGLRLIYFSYDVKMKEKGDIPEGYSVSREKKERFSLILESASTNQTSMYLCASSMGQGVANEKLFFGSGTQLSVL.

This rearrangement joins TRBV7-9 to TRBJ1-4; D is unclear. CDR3 length: 13 amino acids. Trimming took 1 base from V and 7 from J, leaving 7 bases between them. The germline CDR1 and CDR2 sequences are SEHNR and FQNEAQ (reference sequence). The CDR3 protein is CASSLGESEKLFF. The DNA of the CDR3 is TGTGCCAGCAGCTTAGGGGAGAGTGAAAAACTGTTTTTT. The full variable domain, in which reference TRBV7-9 and TRBJ1-4 provide the parts outside the CDR3, is DTGVSQNPRHKITKRGQNVTFRCDPISEHNRLYWYRQTLGQGPEFLTYFQNEAQLEKSRLLSDRFSAERPKGSFSTLEIQRTEQGDSAMYLCASSLGESEKLFFGSGTQLSVL.

In this sample, this clonotype turned up a few times. The V call is TRBV20-1, the J call TRBJ2-7, with 11 bases fitting TRBD2. The CDR3 loop spans 14 amino acids. Per the germline V gene, CDR1 is DFQATT and CDR2 is SNEGSKA (reference sequence). With 5 bases clipped from V and 0 bases from J, the junction kept 3 bases outside the gene matches. The CDR3 loop is CSASSGGSSYEQYF. Here the CDR3 DNA reads TGCAGTGCTTCTAGCGGGGGGAGCTCCTACGAGCAGTACTTC.

This chain uses TRBV20-1 with TRBJ2-3; 7 bases are shared with TRBD2. The CDR3 length is 15 residues. The V gene's germline CDR1 is DFQATT and CDR2 SNEGSKA (reference sequence). V trimming: 0 bases; J trimming: 4 bases; junction bases outside the gene matches: 7. The CDR3 sequence is CSARDRAGTADTQYF. For the CDR3, the DNA is TGCAGTGCTAGAGATAGAGCGGGGACCGCAGATACGCAGTATTTT.

The chain combines TRBV15 with TRBJ2-7; D may match TRBD1 or TRBD2 (5 bases each). The germline V gene has CDR1 LNHNV and CDR2 YYDKDF (reference sequence). The V gene lost 11 bases and the J gene lost 2 bases, with 16 bases spanning the gap. This CDR3 region has 13 residues. The CDR3 is CASRLVGAYEQYF. The CDR3 region has the DNA TGTGCCTCTCGACTCGTGGGGGCCTACGAGCAGTACTTC.

V and J are TRBV20-1 and TRBJ2-1; D is ambiguous. Germline-derived CDR1 and CDR2 are DFQATT and SNEGSKA (reference sequence). Trimming pared 8 bases from V and 4 bases from J, leaving 15 bases between. CDR3 length equals 13 residues. The CDR3 reads CSTISSRYNEQFF. As DNA, the CDR3 is TGCAGTACAATTAGCTCCCGATACAATGAGCAGTTCTTC.

The chain links TRBV6-6 to TRBJ2-5; 8 nucleotides match TRBD2. The J call may be wrong; the DNA end is better matched by TRBJ2-7. Germline CDR1 MNHNY, CDR2 SVGAGI (reference sequence). The CDR3 is made up of 13 amino acids. CDR3 nucleotides: TGTGCCAGCAGTTATCGGGAGGGCGACGAGCAGTACTTC. Translated, it gives CASSYREGDEQYF.

This rearrangement joins TRBV28 to TRBJ1-2, with D possibly being TRBD1 (6 bases). Trimming removed 4 bases at V and 8 bases at J, with 11 bases between. This CDR3 region has 12 residues. Germline assignment: CDR1 MDHEN and CDR2 SYDVKM. The CDR3 here is CASSWGAWGYTF. CDR3 in DNA: TGTGCCAGCAGTTGGGGGGCATGGGGCTACACCTTC.

The chain recombines TRBV12-3 or TRBV12-4 with TRBJ1-1, with D tentatively TRBD1 (6 bases). V dropped 5 bases and J dropped 2 bases, with 15 bases sitting between them. The CDR3 sequence is 15 residues long. As DNA, the CDR3 is TGTGCCAGCAGTCTGAATAGGGGGGGAAACACTGAAGCTTTCTTT. Its translation: CASSLNRGGNTEAFF.

J is TRBJ1-1 and V is TRBV29-1, with D maybe TRBD1 (5 bases). The V end lost 7 bases, the J end lost 7 bases, and 13 bases lay between the germline ends. The CDR3 covers 11 residues. CDR1 and CDR2 (germline): SQVTM, ANQGSEA. The CDR3 DNA reads as TGCAGCGGTGGCCTGGGGGTTGAAGCTTTCTTT. Amino acids: CSGGLGVEAFF. Filled out from reference TRBV29-1 and TRBJ1-1, the complete variable domain reads SAVISQKPSRDICQRGTSLTIQCQVDSQVTMMFWYRQQPGQSLTLIATANQGSEATYESGFVIDKFPISRPNLTFSTLTVSNMSPEDSSIYLCSGGLGVEAFFGQGTRLTVV.

This clonotype was detected a few times. V is TRBV2 and J is TRBJ2-3; the D is unclear. The CDR3 runs to 12 residues. V was trimmed by 3 bases and J by 6 bases, leaving 7 bases between them. Germline CDR1 is SNHLY and CDR2 is FYNNEI. As DNA, the CDR3 is TGTGCCAGCAGTGATCTCCCCGATACGCAGTATTTT. Protein sequence: CASSDLPDTQYF.

The chain has TRBV15 and TRBJ2-6; weak D call: TRBD2 (6 bases). Per germline, CDR1 LNHNV and CDR2 YYDKDF (reference sequence). This CDR3 is built from 18 residues. Trimming left V 0 bases short and J 0 bases short, with 12 bases between. The CDR3 here is CATSREGGFDSGANVLTF. The CDR3 nucleotides read TGTGCCACCAGCAGAGAAGGAGGGTTCGACTCTGGGGCCAACGTCCTGACTTTC.

This clonotype was seen many times. The chain joins TRBV11-2 to TRBJ2-1; no reliable D call. V was pared by 5 bases and J by 5 bases, with 10 bases between. The germline CDR1 and CDR2 sequences are SGHAT and FQNNGV. The CDR3 consists of 13 residues. DNA of the CDR3: TGTGCCAGCAGCGTACAGCAAAACAATGAGCAGTTCTTC. Its translation is CASSVQQNNEQFF.

This clonotype showed up just a few times. The rearrangement joins TRBV29-1 to TRBJ2-1, with 9 bases lining up with TRBD1. CDR3 length: 14 amino acids. V lost 3 bases and J lost 8; bases outside the gene matches: 8. Germline CDR1 is SQVTM and CDR2 is ANQGSEA. For the CDR3, the DNA is TGCAGCGTTGACCTCCGGGACAGGGTTTATGAGCAGTTCTTC. Encoded protein: CSVDLRDRVYEQFF.

The chain recombines TRBV10-3 with TRBJ2-7; D not certain. Germline loops: CDR1 ENHRY, CDR2 SYGVKD. Trimming shortened V by 2 bases and J by 5 bases, and 10 bases separated the two germline ends. The CDR3 sequence is 13 residues long. This chain's CDR3 is CAISEEGLDEQYF. As DNA, the CDR3 is TGTGCCATCAGTGAGGAAGGGCTGGACGAGCAGTACTTC.

CDR3 protein: CSVQQGANEQYF. The DNA for the CDR3 is TGCAGCGTTCAGCAGGGGGCTAACGAGCAGTACTTC. V gene TRBV29-1 combines with J gene TRBJ2-7; the match to TRBD1 covers 8 bases. Germline CDR1 SQVTM, CDR2 ANQGSEA. The CDR3 sequence is 12 residues long. The junction had 5 bases not matched to a gene; V was cut back by 5 bases and J by 5 bases.

This clonotype was detected only a few times. The rearrangement joins TRBV9 to TRBJ1-6, with 7 bases lining up with TRBD1. Trimming took 2 bases from V and 10 from J; bases not matched to a gene: 12. CDR1 and CDR2 (germline): SGDLS, YYNGEE. The CDR3 extends over 16 amino acids. CDR3 sequence reads: CASSVGGGRGNSPLHF. In nucleotides, the CDR3 is TGTGCCAGCAGCGTGGGGGGAGGCAGGGGGAACTCACCCCTCCACTTT.

The chain has TRBV6-5 and TRBJ1-1; D uncertain. The germline V and J ends were trimmed by 2 bases and 1 base, with 5 bases remaining between them. The CDR3 is made up of 13 amino acids. From germline, CDR1 is MNHEY and CDR2 SVGAGI. The CDR3 DNA follows: TGTGCCAGCAGTTACAGAAGGAACACTGAAGCTTTCTTT. It codes for CASSYRRNTEAFF.

This clonotype was counted only a few times. The gene calls are TRBV9 and TRBJ2-5, with D possibly being TRBD2 (7 bases). The J call is in doubt because the DNA end fits TRBJ2-7 better. This CDR3 spans 16 amino acids. The germline V gene encodes CDR1 SGDLS and CDR2 YYNGEE. As DNA, the CDR3 is TGTGCCAGCAGCGCACCTAGGGGGACGGGGGGCCACGAGCAGTACTTC. It translates to CASSAPRGTGGHEQYF.

This clonotype turned up a few times. The CDR3 coding sequence is TGTGCCAGCAGCCAGACTAGCGGGGGAAACAATGAGCAGTTCTTC. Amino acids: CASSQTSGGNNEQFF. This rearrangement joins TRBV5-5 to TRBJ2-1, with 12 bases lining up with TRBD2. Germline-derived CDR1 and CDR2 are SGHKS and YYEKEE (reference sequence). CDR3 size: 15 residues. With V trimmed by 4 bases and J by 5 bases, 4 bases remained unmatched.

The chain uses TRBV7-3 and TRBJ2-1; possibly TRBD1 for D (5 bases). V shed 1 base and J shed 6 bases, with 10 bases lying between them. Germline V lookup: CDR1 SGHTA, CDR2 FQGTGA. The CDR3 runs to 14 residues. The DNA for the CDR3 is TGTGCCAGCAGCTTAAAAGGGGTAATCAATGAGCAGTTCTTC. The encoded protein is CASSLKGVINEQFF.

This chain connects TRBV5-1 to TRBJ2-7, with D possibly TRBD1 on 5 matching bases. Germline assignment: CDR1 SGHRS and CDR2 YFSETQ. Trimming removed 4 bases from V and 3 bases from J, with 14 bases in between. The CDR3 extends over 14 amino acids. For the CDR3, the DNA is TGCGCCAGCAGCATATTGGGGCAGAACTACGAGCAGTACTTC. Its protein is CASSILGQNYEQYF. Based on the CDR3 plus reference TRBV5-1 and TRBJ2-7, the full variable domain is KAGVTQTPRYLIKTRGQQVTLSCSPISGHRSVSWYQQTPGQGLQFLFEYFSETQRNKGNFPGRFSGRQFSNSRSEMNVSTLELGDSALYLCASSILGQNYEQYFGPGTRLTVT.

This clonotype was seen only a few times. The chain links TRBV7-9 to TRBJ1-2; possibly TRBD1 for D (5 bases). This CDR3 is built from 14 residues. In germline, CDR1 is SEHNR, CDR2 FQNEAQ (reference sequence). Trimming removed 8 bases at V and 6 bases at J, with 19 bases between. In nucleotides, the CDR3 is TGTGCCAGCCTTGAGGGAGCAGGGCTGAATGGCTACACCTTC. Protein sequence: CASLEGAGLNGYTF.

This clonotype was picked up a small number of times. The CDR3 sequence: CAISESRGLAGNGNIQYF. The CDR3 DNA reads TGTGCCATCAGTGAGTCGCGAGGACTAGCGGGGAATGGAAACATTCAGTACTTC. The V gene is TRBV10-3, the J gene TRBJ2-4, with 12 nucleotides matching TRBD2. Germline CDR1 reads ENHRY; CDR2 reads SYGVKD. The CDR3 is 18 amino acids. V trimming: 0 bases; J trimming: 6 bases; junction bases outside the gene matches: 9.

CDR3 coding DNA: TGCGCCAGCAGCTTGACGGGGGAGGGCTATGGCTACACCTTC. Amino acids: CASSLTGEGYGYTF. This rearrangement joins TRBV5-1 to TRBJ1-2; possibly TRBD1 for D (5 bases). The germline V gene has CDR1 SGHRS and CDR2 YFSETQ. The CDR3 is 14 residues long. V gave up 1 base and J gave up 4 bases, with 11 bases separating them. Filled out from reference TRBV5-1 and TRBJ1-2, the complete variable domain reads KAGVTQTPRYLIKTRGQQVTLSCSPISGHRSVSWYQQTPGQGLQFLFEYFSETQRNKGNFPGRFSGRQFSNSRSEMNVSTLELGDSALYLCASSLTGEGYGYTFGSGTRLTVV.

J is TRBJ2-1 and V is TRBV7-2, with 10 bases fitting TRBD2. CDR1 and CDR2 from the germline V gene are SGHTA and FQGNSA. The CDR3 extends over 15 amino acids. The V gene end was trimmed by 2 bases and the J gene end by 10 bases; junction bases not matched to a gene: 8. The CDR3 reads CASSLRAGGPGEQFF. CDR3 coding DNA: TGTGCCAGCAGCTTAAGAGCGGGAGGGCCTGGAGAGCAGTTCTTC.

The chain combines TRBV5-6 with TRBJ1-5; D unclear. Germline V lookup: CDR1 SGHDT, CDR2 YYEEEE. V lost 4 bases and J 14 bases, leaving 19 bases between the germline ends. The CDR3 spans 13 residues. This chain's CDR3 is CASSIRVSPVEHF. The CDR3 bases are TGTGCCAGCAGCATTCGGGTCTCACCTGTAGAGCATTTT.

The chain carries TRBV7-2 and TRBJ2-4; D uncertain. Germline V gives CDR1 SGHTA, CDR2 FQGNSA. The CDR3 sequence is 14 residues long. Trimming removed 0 bases from V and 4 bases from J, with 7 bases in between. The CDR3 here is CASSLANWKNIQYF. The CDR3 DNA reads as TGTGCCAGCAGCTTAGCTAATTGGAAAAACATTCAGTACTTC.

The sample holds many counts of this clonotype. The CDR3 is CASGGTIQETQYF. The CDR3 nucleotides are TGCGCCAGCGGAGGGACTATCCAAGAGACCCAGTACTTC. V is TRBV10-1 and J is TRBJ2-5, with 7 bases aligning to TRBD2. There are 13 residues in the CDR3. Germline V CDR1 and CDR2: WNHNN, SYGVQD (reference sequence). Trimming took 8 bases from V and 1 from J; bases not matched to a gene: 4.

This clonotype was seen more than once but under ten times. DNA of the CDR3: TGCAGCGTACGGGCAGACGGAGGGGAGCTGTTTTTT. It is translated as CSVRADGGELFF. The J gene is TRBJ2-2, the V gene TRBV29-1; no definite D call. In germline, CDR1 is SQVTM, CDR2 ANQGSEA. The CDR3 is 12 amino acids. V gave up 6 bases and J gave up 8 bases, with 13 bases separating them.

This chain links TRBV19 with TRBJ2-4; TRBD1 matches 8 bases. Germline CDR1 and CDR2: LNHDA and SQIVND (reference sequence). The CDR3 runs to 14 residues. The ends lost 5 bases at V and 4 bases at J; junction bases unmatched: 4. Here the CDR3 DNA reads TGTGCCAGTAGTCCCGGGACAGGAAAAAACATTCAGTACTTC. The encoded protein is CASSPGTGKNIQYF.